Shown below are 20 T cell receptor beta chains from a single sample sequenced in a study of shared clonotypes between healthy human individuals. CD45RO-negative, CCR7-selected cells formed the naive CD8 fraction, which excluded terminally differentiated effector memory CD45RA+ cells. The method was immunoSEQ multiplex PCR; TCRdb's version includes in-frame clones alone and lacks a portion of them. The sample yields fewer than 1 million clones, roughly 96% seen once. Sequencing input: naive CD8+ T cells sorted from blood. These receptors originate from a man under 40 in good health.

A word on this clone: The sample carries other DNA sequences with the same CDR3. The chain has TRBV6-6 and TRBJ2-7; no reliable D call. Trimming took off 0 bases at V and 0 bases at J, with 3 bases between the two ends. In germline, CDR1 is MNHNY, CDR2 SVGAGI (reference sequence). The CDR3 totals 13 residues. DNA for the CDR3: TGTGCCAGCAGTTACTCTTCCTCCTACGAGCAGTACTTC. Amino acids: CASSYSSSYEQYF.

With regard to this clone: This CDR3 is also generated by other DNA sequences in the sample. The chain has TRBV5-5 and TRBJ2-7, with D hard to call. The germline gives CDR1 SGHKS, CDR2 YYEKEE (reference sequence). The CDR3 is 12 amino acids. The V end lost 0 bases, the J end lost 3 bases, and 4 bases lay between the germline ends. CDR3 sequence reads: CASSLVGYEQYF. The CDR3 nucleotides are TGTGCCAGCAGCTTGGTGGGCTACGAGCAGTACTTC.

The rearrangement joins TRBV11-2 to TRBJ2-1, with 10 positions matching TRBD1. V dropped 1 base and J dropped 2; count of bases not matched to a gene: 8. CDR1 is SGHAT, CDR2 FQNNGV, per germline. The CDR3 consists of 18 residues. The CDR3 bases are TGTGCCAGCAGCTTAGGGGACAGGGGCCATCGGGCCTACAATGAGCAGTTCTTC. It is translated as CASSLGDRGHRAYNEQFF.

The V call is TRBV13, the J call TRBJ2-7, with 9 bases fitting TRBD2. The trim removed 5 bases at V and 0 bases at J, leaving 5 bases unmatched. The germline V gene has CDR1 PRHDT and CDR2 FYEKMQ (reference sequence). The length of the CDR3 is 15 residues. The CDR3: CASSLTSGLSYEQYF. The CDR3 nucleotides read TGTGCCAGCAGCCTAACTAGCGGGCTCTCCTACGAGCAGTACTTC.

The chain combines TRBV7-8 with TRBJ1-5; D unresolved. Germline V gives CDR1 SGHVS, CDR2 FQNEAQ. This CDR3 comprises 12 residues. V was pared by 5 bases and J by 6 bases, with 8 bases between. The CDR3 DNA reads as TGTGCCAGCAGCCCGCGTGGTCAGCCCCAGCATTTT. Its translation is CASSPRGQPQHF. The complete variable domain, with remaining parts taken from reference TRBV7-8 and TRBJ1-5, reads GAGVSQSPRYKVAKRGQDVALRCDPISGHVSLFWYQQALGQGPEFLTYFQNEAQLDKSGLPSDRFFAERPEGSVSTLKIQRTQQEDSAVYLCASSPRGQPQHFGDGTRLSIL.

V is TRBV7-8 and J is TRBJ2-7; D gene ambiguous. Germline CDR1 and CDR2: SGHVS and FQNEAQ. V was trimmed by 5 bases and J by 1 base, leaving 12 bases between them. The CDR3 is made up of 14 amino acids. In nucleotides, the CDR3 is TGTGCCAGCAGCGTAGACCGGATGTCCTACGAGCAGTACTTC. This translates into CASSVDRMSYEQYF.

The chain links TRBV7-9 to TRBJ2-5, with 8 bases that match TRBD2. V shed 6 bases, J shed 2 bases, and the junction held 5 bases outside the gene matches. The CDR3 covers 14 residues. Germline CDR1 is SEHNR and CDR2 is FQNEAQ (reference sequence). This chain's CDR3 is CASRNPGGQETQYF. CDR3 nucleotides: TGTGCCAGCAGGAACCCGGGGGGGCAAGAGACCCAGTACTTC.

The rearrangement joins TRBV30 to TRBJ1-5; 9 nucleotides match TRBD1. This CDR3 spans 15 amino acids. Trimming cost V 5 bases and J 7 bases; bases outside gene matches: 12. Germline CDR1 and CDR2: GTSNPN and SVGIG (reference sequence). CDR3 bases: TGTGCCTGGGGATATACAGGGGGCGCGGGGCAGCCCCAGCATTTT. Translating gives CAWGYTGGAGQPQHF.

The chain recombines TRBV7-8 with TRBJ2-7; 7 bases are shared with TRBD2. The V gene end was trimmed by 4 bases and the J gene end by 2 bases; junction bases not matched to a gene: 5. Germline lookup yields CDR1 SGHVS and CDR2 FQNEAQ. The CDR3 extends over 14 amino acids. The DNA of the CDR3 is TGTGCCAGCAGCTCCAGCGGGACTACCTACGAGCAGTACTTC. This sequence encodes CASSSSGTTYEQYF.

The V gene is TRBV11-2, the J gene TRBJ2-5, with D hard to call. CDR1 is SGHAT and CDR2 is FQNNGV in the germline V gene. V was trimmed by 2 bases and J by 4 bases, leaving 8 bases between them. CDR3 length: 13 residues. CDR3 sequence reads: CASSLIGLETQYF. CDR3 DNA: TGTGCCAGCAGCTTAATCGGGTTAGAGACCCAGTACTTC.

This rearrangement joins TRBV7-8 to TRBJ2-1, with 8 bases identical to TRBD2. Looked up from germline, CDR1 is SGHVS and CDR2 is FQNEAQ. The CDR3 runs to 16 residues. The V and J ends lost 1 base and 8 bases, in that order; junction bases with no gene match: 10. The CDR3 here is CASSLVGSGRSHEQFF. The CDR3 coding sequence is TGTGCCAGCAGCTTAGTGGGCAGCGGGAGATCGCATGAGCAGTTCTTC.

This sequence joins TRBV19 and TRBJ2-7, with 8 positions matching TRBD2. Germline V gives CDR1 LNHDA, CDR2 SQIVND (reference sequence). The V segment lost 9 bases and the J segment 0 bases; nucleotides outside the gene matches: 7. This CDR3 region has 14 residues. The CDR3 spells CASTVSGSSYEQYF. In DNA, the CDR3 is TGTGCCAGCACCGTGAGCGGGAGCTCCTACGAGCAGTACTTC. Full variable domain (rest looked up from reference TRBV19 and TRBJ2-7): DGGITQSPKYLFRKEGQNVTLSCEQNLNHDAMYWYRQDPGQGLRLIYYSQIVNDFQKGDIAEGYSVSREKKESFPLTVTSAQKNPTAFYLCASTVSGSSYEQYFGPGTRLTVT.

The rearrangement joins TRBV10-2 to TRBJ2-1; D is uncertain. Trimming left V 5 bases short and J 0 bases short, with 8 bases between. There are 14 residues in the CDR3. CDR1 and CDR2 (germline): WSHSY, SAAADI. The CDR3 is CASSPSPSYNEQFF. The CDR3 bases are TGCGCCAGCAGTCCAAGTCCCTCCTACAATGAGCAGTTCTTC.

This chain connects TRBV19 to TRBJ1-5; D not resolved. V lost 3 bases to trimming and J lost 6 bases, with 18 bases between them. Germline CDR1 reads LNHDA; CDR2 reads SQIVND (reference sequence). The CDR3 consists of 16 residues. In DNA form, the CDR3 reads TGTGCCAGTAGTATGGGCAGAGGCTGGGAGGTTCAGCCCCAGCATTTT. Encoded protein: CASSMGRGWEVQPQHF. Drawing the rest from reference TRBV19 and TRBJ1-5, the complete variable domain is DGGITQSPKYLFRKEGQNVTLSCEQNLNHDAMYWYRQDPGQGLRLIYYSQIVNDFQKGDIAEGYSVSREKKESFPLTVTSAQKNPTAFYLCASSMGRGWEVQPQHFGDGTRLSIL.

The chain couples TRBV5-5 to TRBJ2-7, with 9 bases lining up with TRBD2. Trimming removed 1 base from V and 0 bases from J; junction bases left unmatched: 5. The germline V gene encodes CDR1 SGHKS and CDR2 YYEKEE (reference sequence). CDR3 size: 16 residues. CDR3 in DNA: TGTGCCAGCAGCTTGAGTAGCGGGAGTATCTCCTACGAGCAGTACTTC. Translating it yields CASSLSSGSISYEQYF.

The chain carries TRBV7-6 and TRBJ1-1; TRBD1 matches 9 bases. Germline CDR1 SGHVS, CDR2 FNYEAQ. This CDR3 has 14 amino acids. V shed 5 bases and J 6 bases; nucleotides not matched to a gene: 7. The CDR3 DNA is TGTGCCAGCAGCAAACAGGGGGCTCTAGCTGAAGCTTTCTTT. Its translation: CASSKQGALAEAFF.

A remark on this clone: The sample carries other DNA sequences with the same CDR3. The chain has TRBV10-2 and TRBJ2-7; no clear D gene. V shed 2 bases and J shed 3 bases, with 5 bases lying between them. The germline CDR1 and CDR2 sequences are WSHSY and SAAADI. CDR3 length: 12 amino acids. The CDR3 DNA is TGCGCCAGCAGTGAGGAGAACTACGAGCAGTACTTC. Translation: CASSEENYEQYF.

The V call is TRBV15, the J call TRBJ2-1, with 9 bases matching TRBD2. Looked up from germline, CDR1 is LNHNV and CDR2 is YYDKDF (reference sequence). The CDR3 is made up of 16 amino acids. The ends lost 6 bases at V and 8 bases at J; junction bases unmatched: 14. CDR3 residues: CATSGGSGSIIYEQFF. CDR3 nucleotide sequence: TGTGCCACCAGTGGGGGTAGCGGGAGTATTATCTATGAGCAGTTCTTC.

The chain employs TRBV9 and TRBJ1-3, with D perhaps matching TRBD1 (6 bases). The CDR3 extends over 15 amino acids. Germline lookup yields CDR1 SGDLS and CDR2 YYNGEE. Trimming took off 0 bases at V and 2 bases at J, with 9 bases between the two ends. For the CDR3, the DNA is TGTGCCAGCAGCGTAGAAGGACAGCCTGGAAACACCATATATTTT. This gives the protein CASSVEGQPGNTIYF.

The chain joins TRBV6-1 to TRBJ1-2; TRBD1 matches at 7 bases. The CDR3 spans 14 residues. Trimming cost V 7 bases and J 1 base; bases outside gene matches: 6. Germline V gives CDR1 MNHNS, CDR2 SASEGT. In DNA form, the CDR3 reads TGTGCCAGCAATTCCGGGACAGATAACTATGGCTACACCTTC. Amino acids: CASNSGTDNYGYTF.